The 12 T cell receptor beta chains below were found in one sample sequenced in a study of cytomegalovirus exposure and HLA in healthy donors (dated by TCRdb to the late 2010s). The protocol used for the library was the immunoSEQ multiplex PCR assay. A mixture of 60 forward primers for TCR Vbeta segments and 13 reverse primers for TCR Jbeta segments was used in the multiplex PCR. This immuneACCESS table, as held by TCRdb, lists in-frame sequences with V and J called but not all clones. Of the missing ones, under half trace to an unresolved V gene in checked studies; the others have no known cause. The sample has roughly 200,000 clones on record, about four fifths of them singletons. Less than 2% of the sample belongs to the ten largest clones. Material for sequencing was PBMCs. These receptors came from a woman aged 18-29 years in good health and CMV-seronegative.

The chain is built from TRBV19 and TRBJ2-1, with 7 bases fitting TRBD1. Germline loops: CDR1 LNHDA, CDR2 SQIVND (reference sequence). The V and J ends lost 6 bases and 4 bases, in that order; junction bases with no gene match: 0. The CDR3 is made up of 12 amino acids. CDR3 sequence (DNA): TGTGCCAGTAGGACAGGGTACAATGAGCAGTTCTTC. Encoded protein: CASRTGYNEQFF. The variable domain in full, with the rest retrieved from reference TRBV19 and TRBJ2-1, is DGGITQSPKYLFRKEGQNVTLSCEQNLNHDAMYWYRQDPGQGLRLIYYSQIVNDFQKGDIAEGYSVSREKKESFPLTVTSAQKNPTAFYLCASRTGYNEQFFGPGTRLTVL.

The chain employs TRBV14 and TRBJ2-3, with 7 bases aligning to TRBD2. This CDR3 has 17 residues. The V segment lost 0 bases and the J segment 5 bases; nucleotides outside the gene matches: 11. Germline CDR1 is SGHDN and CDR2 is FVKESK. The DNA of the CDR3 is TGTGCCAGCAGCCAAGATGGGACGACGGGAGGAATAGATACGCAGTATTTT. Its protein is CASSQDGTTGGIDTQYF.

The chain joins TRBV25-1 to TRBJ2-1; 11 bases line up with TRBD2. This CDR3 spans 15 amino acids. The germline V gene encodes CDR1 MGHDK and CDR2 SYGVNS. The junction had 1 base not matched to a gene; V was cut back by 2 bases and J by 4 bases. The CDR3 sequence: CASSEGTSGYNEQFF. CDR3 bases: TGTGCCAGCAGTGAAGGGACTAGCGGTTACAATGAGCAGTTCTTC. The full variable domain, completed using reference TRBV25-1 and TRBJ2-1, is EADIYQTPRYLVIGTGKKITLECSQTMGHDKMYWYQQDPGMELHLIHYSYGVNSTEKGDLSSESTVSRIRTEHFPLTLESARPSHTSQYLCASSEGTSGYNEQFFGPGTRLTVL.

This chain uses TRBV5-1 with TRBJ2-3, with TRBD2 matching over 9 bases. Germline lookup yields CDR1 SGHRS and CDR2 YFSETQ. The trim removed 4 bases at V and 5 bases at J, leaving 14 bases unmatched. The CDR3 runs to 17 residues. CDR3 amino acids: CASSNNPAGGPVDTQYF. DNA for the CDR3: TGCGCCAGCAGCAACAACCCAGCGGGAGGCCCCGTAGATACGCAGTATTTT.

V is TRBV7-6 and J is TRBJ2-3; TRBD1 agrees at 10 bases. The CDR3 runs 14 residues. With V trimmed by 5 bases and J by 4 bases, 3 bases remained unmatched. Germline assignment: CDR1 SGHVS and CDR2 FNYEAQ. The CDR3, as DNA: TGTGCCAGCAGCGAAGGACAGGGGGCAGATACGCAGTATTTT. Residues: CASSEGQGADTQYF. Full variable domain (outside the CDR3, taken from reference TRBV7-6 and TRBJ2-3): GAGVSQSPRYKVTKRGQDVALRCDPISGHVSLYWYRQALGQGPEFLTYFNYEAQQDKSGLPNDRFSAERPEGSISTLTIQRTEQRDSAMYRCASSEGQGADTQYFGPGTRLTVL.

The chain combines TRBV30 with TRBJ1-3, with 12 positions matching TRBD1. The trim removed 4 bases at V and 1 base at J, leaving 5 bases unmatched. CDR3 length equals 16 residues. Germline V gene sequence: CDR1 GTSNPN, CDR2 SVGIG (reference sequence). CDR3 in DNA: TGTGCCTGGAACCGGGACAGGGGGCTTTCTGGAAACACCATATATTTT. This encodes CAWNRDRGLSGNTIYF.

The V and J genes are TRBV6-5 and TRBJ2-1, with D possibly TRBD2 on 6 matching bases. V was cut by 5 bases and J by 9 bases, with 11 bases left in between. This CDR3 is built from 12 residues. Per germline, CDR1 MNHEY and CDR2 SVGAGI. CDR3 amino acids: CASSQTRGEQFF. The CDR3 DNA sequence: TGTGCCAGCAGTCAGACTAGAGGTGAGCAGTTCTTC.

The rearrangement joins TRBV5-1 to TRBJ1-1; possible D gene TRBD1, 5 bases. CDR1 is SGHRS and CDR2 is YFSETQ in the germline V gene. Trimming stripped 4 bases from V and 5 bases from J, with 18 bases between. This CDR3 comprises 15 residues. The CDR3 sequence: CASSRRGRGNTEAFF. In DNA, the CDR3 is TGCGCCAGCAGCCGAAGGGGCCGGGGGAATACTGAAGCTTTCTTT.

V gene TRBV6-1 combines with J gene TRBJ1-6, with a tentative D call TRBD1 (6 bases). Germline-derived CDR1 and CDR2 are MNHNS and SASEGT. Trimming shortened V by 1 base and J by 10 bases, and 11 bases separated the two germline ends. The CDR3 sequence is 14 residues long. The DNA for the CDR3 is TGTGCCAGCAGTGAAGACAGGGTTTTATCACCCCTCCACTTT. It is translated as CASSEDRVLSPLHF.

This chain uses TRBV5-4 with TRBJ2-2; tentatively, D is TRBD2 (6 bases). Germline V gene sequence: CDR1 SGHNT, CDR2 YYREEE (reference sequence). Trimming left V 1 base short and J 7 bases short, with 11 bases between. CDR3 size: 14 residues. CDR3 sequence: CASSLRGRNGELFF. The CDR3, as DNA: TGTGCCAGCAGCTTGAGAGGGAGGAACGGGGAGCTGTTTTTT. The full variable domain, in which reference TRBV5-4 and TRBJ2-2 provide the parts outside the CDR3, is ETGVTQSPTHLIKTRGQQVTLRCSSQSGHNTVSWYQQALGQGPQFIFQYYREEENGRGNFPPRFSGLQFPNYSSELNVNALELDDSALYLCASSLRGRNGELFFGEGSRLTVL.

This clone was picked up many times. The chain is built from TRBV6-5 and TRBJ2-2, with 7 positions matching TRBD1. Germline CDR1 is MNHEY and CDR2 is SVGAGI. V was pared by 4 bases and J by 5 bases, with 1 base of the junction left unmatched. This CDR3 is 13 amino acids long. The CDR3 is CASSSTGTGELFF. The CDR3 DNA follows: TGTGCCAGCAGTTCGACAGGGACCGGGGAGCTGTTTTTT.

This chain joins TRBV10-3 and TRBJ2-1; the match to TRBD2 covers 10 bases. With V trimmed by 6 bases and J by 0 bases, 2 bases remained unmatched. CDR3 length: 15 amino acids. Germline values: CDR1 ENHRY, CDR2 SYGVKD. The CDR3 sequence is CAIRAGGLSYNEQFF. CDR3 DNA sequence: TGTGCCATCAGAGCGGGAGGGCTCTCCTACAATGAGCAGTTCTTC.